These 10 T cell receptor beta chains were all obtained from the same sample, sequenced in a study of T cell changes during pregnancy in multiple sclerosis. Repertoires were generated with immunoSEQ multiplex PCR, while TCRdb's copy carries only in-frame clones and drops some. The sample lists some 14,000 clones; roughly 84% were seen once. Sequencing used CD8+ T cells from peripheral blood mononuclear cells, obtained after pregnancy. The receptors here all came from a female donor in good health, enrolled as a control in a pregnancy study.

This clone occurred once. CDR3: CASVRGAGDTDTQYF. For the CDR3, the DNA is TGTGCCAGCGTACGAGGGGCAGGGGACACAGATACGCAGTATTTT. The chain has TRBV6-1 and TRBJ2-3; D possibly corresponds to TRBD1 (6 bases). The CDR3 loop spans 15 amino acids. The V gene lost 8 bases and the J gene lost 2 bases, with 17 bases spanning the gap. Germline-derived CDR1 and CDR2 are MNHNS and SASEGT.

In this sample, this clone is medium-sized (0.01 to 0.1%). The rearrangement uses TRBV23-1 and TRBJ1-2; no firm D call. TRBV23-1 is designated an ORF whose function remains uncertain. V shed 4 bases and J shed 2 bases, with 11 bases lying between them. The CDR3 covers 14 residues. CDR3 DNA: TGCGCCAGCAGTCCTCCGGGAGGGAACTATGGCTACACCTTC. Its protein is CASSPPGGNYGYTF.

This chain links TRBV11-3 with TRBJ2-1, with TRBD2 identical over 7 bases. CDR1 is SGHNT and CDR2 is YENEEA in the germline V gene. Losses at the gene ends were 5 bases for V and 7 bases for J; bases not matched to a gene: 5. The CDR3 has 13 residues. Here the CDR3 reads CASSPGTTNEQFF. CDR3 in DNA: TGTGCCAGCAGCCCCGGGACTACAAATGAGCAGTTCTTC. Based on the CDR3 plus reference TRBV11-3 and TRBJ2-1, the full variable domain is EAGVVQSPRYKIIEKKQPVAFWCNPISGHNTLYWYLQNLGQGPELLIRYENEEAVDDSQLPKDRFSAERLKGVDSTLKIQPAELGDSAVYLCASSPGTTNEQFFGPGTRLTVL.

The rearrangement uses TRBV27 and TRBJ2-2; a weak D match, TRBD1 (5 bases). Germline CDR1 is MNHEY and CDR2 is SMNVEV (reference sequence). The V end lost 0 bases, the J end lost 1 base, and 12 bases lay between the germline ends. CDR3 size: 17 residues. CDR3 coding DNA: TGTGCCAGCAGTTTATCCCCTCGACAGATGAACACCGGGGAGCTGTTTTTT. This translates into CASSLSPRQMNTGELFF.

This clone appeared a single time. The DNA for the CDR3 is TGTGCCAGCACCGCGGGGGACTCCTACAATGAGCAGTTCTTC. Encoded protein: CASTAGDSYNEQFF. The chain carries TRBV9 and TRBJ2-1; 7 bases align to TRBD2. The CDR3 totals 14 residues. With V trimmed by 6 bases and J by 0 bases, 3 bases remained unmatched. The germline gives CDR1 SGDLS, CDR2 YYNGEE.

The chain carries TRBV19 and TRBJ2-7, with a possible D match to TRBD2 (6 bases). Germline V CDR1 and CDR2: LNHDA, SQIVND (reference sequence). Trimming took off 10 bases at V and 2 bases at J, with 27 bases between the two ends. The CDR3 extends over 17 amino acids. CDR3 DNA sequence: TGTGCCACCCGGTCGGTAAGGCGGGCAGGGAGGACCTACGAGCAGTACTTC. The encoded protein is CATRSVRRAGRTYEQYF.

The chain recombines TRBV6-1 with TRBJ1-1, with D possibly being TRBD1 (5 bases). The CDR3 length is 13 residues. Trimming removed 7 bases at V and 5 bases at J, with 14 bases between. The germline V gene has CDR1 MNHNS and CDR2 SASEGT. The CDR3 nucleotides read TGTGCCAGCACCACGTGGGGGGATACTGAAGCTTTCTTT. Its translation is CASTTWGDTEAFF.

V is TRBV6-6 and J is TRBJ2-7; D is possibly TRBD2 (6 bases). CDR1 is MNHNY, CDR2 SVGAGI, per germline (reference sequence). CDR3 size: 15 residues. V was clipped by 2 bases and J by 1 base, with 12 bases between them. The CDR3 here is CASSYDGGGSYEQYF. The CDR3 region has the DNA TGTGCCAGCAGTTACGATGGGGGAGGATCCTACGAGCAGTACTTC.

The V call is TRBV30, the J call TRBJ2-7; 7 bases line up with TRBD1. Germline V gives CDR1 GTSNPN, CDR2 SVGIG (reference sequence). The CDR3 runs to 14 residues. The ends lost 3 bases at V and 2 bases at J; junction bases unmatched: 7. CDR3 sequence: CAWSSGTVPYEQYF. CDR3 nucleotides: TGTGCCTGGAGCTCCGGGACAGTCCCCTACGAGCAGTACTTC.

The rearrangement links TRBV6-1 to TRBJ2-5; 8 nucleotides align to TRBD2. The CDR3 is 15 amino acids. Germline trimming cut 11 bases from V and 1 base from J; bases unmatched to any gene: 12. CDR1 is MNHNS and CDR2 is SASEGT in the germline V gene. CDR3 bases: TGTGCCGGGTCGAGAATAGCGGGAACCCAAGAGACCCAGTACTTC. Encoded protein: CAGSRIAGTQETQYF.